This entry lists 4 T cell receptor beta chains sequenced from one sample in a study of T cell responses to AZD1222 COVID-19 vaccine. Assay: immunoSEQ multiplex PCR; the TCRdb copy retains only in-frame clones and omits some. Of roughly 70,000 clones detected, about nine tenths appear once; the ten largest clones hold more than 6%. The sequencing used peripheral blood, collected 28 days after the second dose of the MenACWY control vaccine. These receptors were obtained from an adult who received the MenACWY meningococcal vaccine as a control.

The chain employs TRBV9 and TRBJ2-1; D is perhaps TRBD2 (6 bases). Between the trimmed V and J ends, which lost 7 bases and 0 bases, there was a span of 17 bases. CDR3 size: 16 residues. Looked up from germline, CDR1 is SGDLS and CDR2 is YYNGEE. The CDR3: CASSTGLSTSYNEQFF. The CDR3 coding sequence is TGTGCCAGCTCCACGGGACTTAGCACCTCCTACAATGAGCAGTTCTTC.

In its sample, this clone was seen once. The rearrangement joins TRBV28 to TRBJ1-5; 7 positions match TRBD1. This CDR3 spans 18 amino acids. Germline V lookup: CDR1 MDHEN, CDR2 SYDVKM. With V trimmed by 3 bases and J by 1 base, 12 bases remained unmatched. The CDR3 bases are TGTGCCAGCAGTTTCCGCAGCAGGACAGGCAGCAGCAATCAGCCCCAGCATTTT. Protein: CASSFRSRTGSSNQPQHF.

This chain uses TRBV10-1 with TRBJ2-7; tentatively, D is TRBD1 or TRBD2 (6 bases each). Trimming stripped 3 bases from V and 4 bases from J, with 16 bases between. The germline V gene encodes CDR1 WNHNN and CDR2 SYGVQD (reference sequence). This CDR3 comprises 15 residues. CDR3 protein: CASSDQEGGKYEQYF. The DNA for the CDR3 is TGCGCCAGCAGTGATCAGGAGGGGGGCAAATACGAGCAGTACTTC.

This chain connects TRBV6-5 to TRBJ2-7; the D gene is possibly TRBD2 (5 bases). There are 14 residues in the CDR3. CDR1 and CDR2 (germline): MNHEY, SVGAGI. V dropped 6 bases and J dropped 0 bases, with 12 bases sitting between them. CDR3 sequence reads: CASSPDWSSYEQYF. Here the CDR3 DNA reads TGTGCCAGCAGCCCGGACTGGAGCTCCTACGAGCAGTACTTC.